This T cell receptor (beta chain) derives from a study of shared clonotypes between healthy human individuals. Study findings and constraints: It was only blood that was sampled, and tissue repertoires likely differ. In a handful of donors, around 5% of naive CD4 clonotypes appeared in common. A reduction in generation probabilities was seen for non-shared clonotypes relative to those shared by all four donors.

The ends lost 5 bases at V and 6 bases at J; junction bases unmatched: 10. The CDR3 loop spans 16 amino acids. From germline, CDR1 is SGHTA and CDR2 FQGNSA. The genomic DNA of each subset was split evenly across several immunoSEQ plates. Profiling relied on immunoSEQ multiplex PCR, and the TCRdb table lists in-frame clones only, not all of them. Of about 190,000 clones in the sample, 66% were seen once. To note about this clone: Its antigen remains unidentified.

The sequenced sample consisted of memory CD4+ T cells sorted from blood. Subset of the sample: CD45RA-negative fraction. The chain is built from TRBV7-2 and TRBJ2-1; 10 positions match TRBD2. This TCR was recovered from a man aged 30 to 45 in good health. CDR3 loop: CASSDRLAGRSNEQFF. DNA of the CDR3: TGTGCCAGCAGCGACAGACTAGCGGGCCGCTCCAATGAGCAGTTCTTC.